A single T cell receptor (beta chain) is shown here with its context. This record belongs to a study of shared clonotypes between healthy human individuals. Germline V gene lookup returns CDR1 MGHRA and CDR2 YSYEKL. Losses at the gene ends were 5 bases for V and 1 base for J; bases not matched to a gene: 7. The CDR3 is 16 residues long. TCRdb's table, derived via immunoSEQ multiplex PCR, lists solely in-frame clones and lacks some. The sample carries millions of clones, just over 90% recorded once. The naive CD8 population came from CD45RO-negative cells selected for CCR7, without terminally differentiated effector memory CD45RA+ cells.

The sequence was collected from a man aged 18 to 30 in good health. Some clones in this sample may be carry-over from other donors' samples. Material: naive CD8+ T cells from PBMCs. The chain employs TRBV4-1 and TRBJ1-3, with 8 bases aligning to TRBD1. CDR3 bases: TGCGCCAGCAGCGCAGCCGGGACAGGATCTGGAAACACCATATATTTT. This encodes CASSAAGTGSGNTIYF.